This is a list of T cell receptor beta chains from one sample in a study of cytomegalovirus exposure and HLA in healthy donors. Generated by immunoSEQ multiplex PCR, the TCRdb table keeps only in-frame clones and is missing some. Here the sample spans about 210,000 clones, 70% to 80% being singletons. Sequencing was carried out using PBMCs. The receptors stem from a male donor in good health and CMV-seropositive. CDR3s include the opening cysteine and the closing phenylalanine or tryptophan. Fields, in order: V gene, D gene, J gene, clone size, CDR3 protein, CDR3 DNA. The D gene is left open where the match is weak. Size is omitted from some rows. Given values are once, few, many or a class for expanded clones.

v_call: TRBV19; d_call: .; j_call: TRBJ2-2; clone_size: .; cdr3_aa: CASSTGTKGTGELFF; cdr3_nt: TGTGCCAGTAGTACCGGGACAAAGGGCACCGGGGAGCTGTTTTTT
v_call: TRBV27; d_call: TRBD1; j_call: TRBJ1-4; clone_size: .; cdr3_aa: CASRTQGGGKLFF; cdr3_nt: TGTGCCAGCAGAACACAGGGGGGTGGAAAACTGTTTTTT
v_call: TRBV2; d_call: TRBD1; j_call: TRBJ1-5; clone_size: .; cdr3_aa: CASREGGDQPQHF; cdr3_nt: TGTGCCAGCAGGGAAGGGGGCGATCAGCCCCAGCATTTT
v_call: TRBV27; d_call: .; j_call: TRBJ1-2; clone_size: .; cdr3_aa: CASSSGTPNYGYTF; cdr3_nt: TGTGCCAGCAGTTCCGGGACACCTAACTATGGCTACACCTTC
v_call: TRBV5-1; d_call: TRBD2; j_call: TRBJ2-1; clone_size: .; cdr3_aa: CASGELAGSYNDQFF; cdr3_nt: TGCGCCAGCGGGGAACTAGCGGGGAGTTACAATGACCAGTTCTTC
v_call: TRBV5-1; d_call: TRBD2; j_call: TRBJ2-1; clone_size: .; cdr3_aa: CASSSREGRNEQFF; cdr3_nt: TGCGCCAGCAGCTCCCGGGAGGGGCGTAATGAGCAGTTCTTC
v_call: TRBV19; d_call: TRBD2; j_call: TRBJ2-5; clone_size: .; cdr3_aa: CASSGLAGGETQYF; cdr3_nt: TGTGCCAGTAGTGGTCTAGCGGGGGGAGAGACCCAGTACTTC
v_call: TRBV7-3; d_call: TRBD1; j_call: TRBJ2-2; clone_size: .; cdr3_aa: CASSSPGGTGELFF; cdr3_nt: TGTGCCAGCAGCTCACCAGGGGGCACCGGGGAGCTGTTTTTT
v_call: TRBV5-6; d_call: .; j_call: TRBJ1-4; clone_size: .; cdr3_aa: CASSLVGGANEKLFF; cdr3_nt: TGTGCCAGCAGCTTGGTCGGGGGAGCTAATGAAAAACTGTTTTTT
v_call: TRBV7-9; d_call: TRBD1; j_call: TRBJ1-1; clone_size: few; cdr3_aa: CASSLYVGTVNTEAFF; cdr3_nt: TGTGCCAGCAGCTTATATGTCGGGACAGTGAACACTGAAGCTTTCTTT
v_call: TRBV27; d_call: .; j_call: TRBJ2-7; clone_size: once; cdr3_aa: CASSFAGSIHEQYF; cdr3_nt: TGTGCCAGCAGTTTCGCCGGGTCCATCCACGAGCAGTACTTC
v_call: TRBV11-1; d_call: .; j_call: TRBJ1-2; clone_size: .; cdr3_aa: CASSSSTGSSWGYTF; cdr3_nt: TGTGCCAGCAGCTCATCAACAGGGAGCTCTTGGGGCTACACCTTC
v_call: TRBV29-1; d_call: TRBD1; j_call: TRBJ2-6; clone_size: .; cdr3_aa: CSVGPRVGQADSYSGANVLTF; cdr3_nt: TGCAGCGTTGGACCCAGGGTCGGACAGGCGGATAGTTACTCTGGGGCCAACGTCCTGACTTTC
v_call: TRBV5-1; d_call: .; j_call: TRBJ2-3; clone_size: .; cdr3_aa: CASSFSSGSTDTQYF; cdr3_nt: TGCGCCAGCAGCTTCTCGTCCGGTAGCACAGATACGCAGTATTTT
v_call: TRBV14; d_call: .; j_call: TRBJ2-1; clone_size: .; cdr3_aa: CASSQGSGLLHLYNEQFF; cdr3_nt: TGTGCCAGCAGCCAAGGTAGCGGACTCCTACATCTATACAATGAGCAGTTCTTC
v_call: TRBV4-1; d_call: TRBD1; j_call: TRBJ2-3; clone_size: few; cdr3_aa: CASSLEQGAGTDTQYF; cdr3_nt: TGCGCCAGCAGCCTTGAACAGGGGGCAGGCACAGATACGCAGTATTTT
v_call: TRBV7-6; d_call: TRBD1; j_call: TRBJ1-2; clone_size: .; cdr3_aa: CASSLYQDRGPYGYTF; cdr3_nt: TGTGCCAGCAGCTTATATCAAGACAGGGGCCCCTATGGCTACACCTTC
v_call: TRBV5-1; d_call: .; j_call: TRBJ1-6; clone_size: few; cdr3_aa: CASSPQYRDLPLHF; cdr3_nt: TGCGCCAGCAGCCCCCAATACAGGGATTTACCCCTCCACTTT
v_call: TRBV29-1; d_call: .; j_call: TRBJ1-3; clone_size: .; cdr3_aa: CSVEGGDTIYF; cdr3_nt: TGCAGCGTTGAGGGGGGTGACACCATATATTTT
v_call: TRBV11-2; d_call: TRBD1; j_call: TRBJ2-7; clone_size: .; cdr3_aa: CASCRGGRCDEQYF; cdr3_nt: TGTGCCAGCTGCAGAGGGGGCCGGTGCGACGAGCAGTACTTC
v_call: TRBV29-1; d_call: TRBD1; j_call: TRBJ2-5; clone_size: .; cdr3_aa: CSPTGTGTETQYF; cdr3_nt: TGCAGCCCTACCGGGACAGGGACGGAGACCCAGTACTTC
v_call: TRBV5-5; d_call: .; j_call: TRBJ1-6; clone_size: .; cdr3_aa: CASSLATVYNSPLHF; cdr3_nt: TGTGCCAGCAGCTTGGCCACGGTTTATAATTCACCCCTCCACTTT
v_call: TRBV7-9; d_call: .; j_call: TRBJ1-1; clone_size: .; cdr3_aa: CSSSLGPTARGTEAFF; cdr3_nt: TGTTCCAGCAGCTTAGGCCCGACGGCAAGGGGCACTGAAGCTTTCTTT
v_call: TRBV15; d_call: TRBD2; j_call: TRBJ2-3; clone_size: .; cdr3_aa: CATSTLAGLGTDTQYF; cdr3_nt: TGTGCCACCAGCACACTAGCGGGGTTGGGCACAGATACGCAGTATTTT
v_call: TRBV5-4; d_call: .; j_call: TRBJ2-5; clone_size: .; cdr3_aa: CASRIDSRRQETQYF; cdr3_nt: TGTGCCAGCAGGATCGACAGTAGACGACAAGAGACCCAGTACTTC
v_call: TRBV5-1; d_call: TRBD1; j_call: TRBJ2-5; clone_size: .; cdr3_aa: CASSLGPTGNQETQYF; cdr3_nt: TGCGCCAGCAGCTTGGGACCGACAGGGAACCAAGAGACCCAGTACTTC
v_call: TRBV18; d_call: TRBD2; j_call: TRBJ2-1; clone_size: .; cdr3_aa: CASSSGTRGVSLF; cdr3_nt: TGTGCCAGCTCATCCGGGACTAGGGGGGTCTCTCTCTTC
v_call: TRBV9; d_call: TRBD1; j_call: TRBJ2-1; clone_size: once; cdr3_aa: CASSLTGQGYNEQFF; cdr3_nt: TGTGCCAGCAGCCTGACTGGACAGGGGTACAATGAGCAGTTCTTC
v_call: TRBV10-3; d_call: TRBD1; j_call: TRBJ1-1; clone_size: .; cdr3_aa: CAISDDRANTEAFF; cdr3_nt: TGTGCCATCAGTGATGACAGGGCGAACACTGAAGCTTTCTTT
v_call: TRBV29-1; d_call: .; j_call: TRBJ1-2; clone_size: .; cdr3_aa: CSVGIAGYGYTF; cdr3_nt: TGCAGCGTTGGAATAGCCGGATATGGCTACACCTTC
v_call: TRBV2; d_call: TRBD1; j_call: TRBJ1-2; clone_size: .; cdr3_aa: CATMGQGDYGYTF; cdr3_nt: TGTGCCACCATGGGACAGGGGGACTATGGCTACACCTTC
v_call: TRBV19; d_call: .; j_call: TRBJ2-1; clone_size: .; cdr3_aa: CASSIRYYGERGFLRYNEQFF; cdr3_nt: TGTGCCAGTAGTATAAGGTATTACGGAGAAAGGGGGTTTCTCCGCTACAATGAGCAGTTCTTC
v_call: TRBV9; d_call: TRBD2; j_call: TRBJ2-2; clone_size: .; cdr3_aa: CASSPRQMPGLSTGELFF; cdr3_nt: TGTGCCAGCAGCCCCCGTCAAATGCCGGGACTATCGACCGGGGAGCTGTTTTTT
v_call: TRBV27; d_call: .; j_call: TRBJ2-5; clone_size: .; cdr3_aa: CASSQTGFSQETQYF; cdr3_nt: TGTGCCAGCAGTCAAACAGGGTTTTCTCAAGAGACCCAGTACTTC
v_call: TRBV25-1; d_call: TRBD1; j_call: TRBJ1-4; clone_size: few; cdr3_aa: CASSGPDRGGKLFF; cdr3_nt: TGTGCCAGCAGTGGACCGGACAGGGGGGGAAAACTGTTTTTT
v_call: TRBV5-6; d_call: TRBD2; j_call: TRBJ2-7; clone_size: .; cdr3_aa: CASSLVREDPHEQYF; cdr3_nt: TGTGCCAGCAGCTTGGTACGGGAGGATCCCCACGAGCAGTACTTC
v_call: TRBV27; d_call: .; j_call: TRBJ1-1; clone_size: .; cdr3_aa: CASSPVLNTEAFF; cdr3_nt: TGTGCCAGCAGTCCGGTATTAAACACTGAAGCTTTCTTT
v_call: TRBV7-3; d_call: .; j_call: TRBJ1-1; clone_size: few; cdr3_aa: CASSHDTNTEAFF; cdr3_nt: TGTGCCAGCAGCCACGACACGAACACTGAAGCTTTCTTT
v_call: TRBV10-1; d_call: TRBD2; j_call: TRBJ2-7; clone_size: .; cdr3_aa: CAARVSTGGRDNEQYF; cdr3_nt: TGCGCCGCGAGGGTTTCGACGGGAGGGCGAGATAACGAGCAGTACTTC
v_call: TRBV30; d_call: .; j_call: TRBJ2-1; clone_size: .; cdr3_aa: CAWKVGGTAGSNEQFF; cdr3_nt: TGTGCCTGGAAGGTGGGCGGGACAGCCGGGTCCAATGAGCAGTTCTTC
v_call: TRBV19; d_call: TRBD1; j_call: TRBJ1-5; clone_size: .; cdr3_aa: CASSFLRGQDQPQHF; cdr3_nt: TGTGCCAGTAGTTTCCTCAGGGGGCAGGATCAGCCCCAGCATTTT
v_call: TRBV11-2; d_call: TRBD1; j_call: TRBJ2-7; clone_size: .; cdr3_aa: CASSLGLTGGGSYEQYF; cdr3_nt: TGTGCCAGCAGCTTAGGTCTGACAGGGGGTGGTAGCTACGAGCAGTACTTC
v_call: TRBV2; d_call: TRBD2; j_call: TRBJ2-3; clone_size: .; cdr3_aa: CASSRSGLAVTDTQYF; cdr3_nt: TGTGCCAGCAGTCGTTCCGGACTAGCGGTAACAGATACGCAGTATTTT
v_call: TRBV28; d_call: .; j_call: TRBJ2-4; clone_size: once; cdr3_aa: CASSFGGVAKNIQYF; cdr3_nt: TGTGCCAGCAGTTTCGGGGGAGTAGCCAAAAACATTCAGTACTTC
v_call: TRBV5-6; d_call: .; j_call: TRBJ1-5; clone_size: once; cdr3_aa: CASSLGQGANKEQPQHF; cdr3_nt: TGTGCCAGCAGCTTGGGTCAAGGGGCTAATAAGGAACAGCCCCAGCATTTT
v_call: TRBV5-5; d_call: TRBD1; j_call: TRBJ1-4; clone_size: few; cdr3_aa: CASSLEQGATNEKLFF; cdr3_nt: TGTGCCAGCAGCTTGGAACAGGGGGCAACTAATGAAAAACTGTTTTTT
v_call: TRBV4-3; d_call: TRBD1; j_call: TRBJ1-2; clone_size: .; cdr3_aa: CASSQTGVDYGYTF; cdr3_nt: TGCGCCAGCAGCCAAACAGGGGTGGACTATGGCTACACCTTC
v_call: TRBV6-6; d_call: .; j_call: TRBJ1-3; clone_size: .; cdr3_aa: CASSPPPGNTIYF; cdr3_nt: TGTGCCAGCAGTCCTCCCCCCGGAAACACCATATATTTT
v_call: TRBV5-6; d_call: TRBD1; j_call: TRBJ1-5; clone_size: .; cdr3_aa: CASSLGQGDQPQHF; cdr3_nt: TGTGCCAGCAGCTTGGGACAGGGGGATCAGCCCCAGCATTTT
v_call: TRBV11-2; d_call: .; j_call: TRBJ1-4; clone_size: .; cdr3_aa: CASSRNEKLFF; cdr3_nt: TGTGCCAGCAGCCGGAATGAAAAACTGTTTTTT
v_call: TRBV7-9; d_call: .; j_call: TRBJ2-7; clone_size: .; cdr3_aa: CASSPRQSVGEQYF; cdr3_nt: TGTGCCAGCAGCCCAAGACAGTCCGTGGGAGAGCAGTACTTC
v_call: TRBV10-3; d_call: .; j_call: TRBJ1-1; clone_size: .; cdr3_aa: CAISESASSGAEAFF; cdr3_nt: TGTGCCATCAGTGAGTCTGCCTCATCGGGGGCTGAAGCTTTCTTT
v_call: TRBV14; d_call: TRBD2; j_call: TRBJ2-3; clone_size: .; cdr3_aa: CASSVDSGRPTDTQYF; cdr3_nt: TGTGCCAGCAGCGTCGATAGCGGGAGGCCCACAGATACGCAGTATTTT
v_call: TRBV6-6; d_call: .; j_call: TRBJ1-4; clone_size: .; cdr3_aa: CASRTGTEIEKLFF; cdr3_nt: TGTGCCAGCAGAACAGGAACAGAAATTGAAAAACTGTTTTTT
v_call: TRBV18; d_call: .; j_call: TRBJ2-3; clone_size: few; cdr3_aa: CASSRRDNPDTQYF; cdr3_nt: TGTGCCAGCTCCCGACGGGACAACCCAGATACGCAGTATTTT
v_call: TRBV14; d_call: TRBD2; j_call: TRBJ2-7; clone_size: .; cdr3_aa: CASSSREGISYEQYF; cdr3_nt: TGTGCCAGCAGCTCCCGGGAGGGCATTTCCTACGAGCAGTACTTC
v_call: TRBV18; d_call: .; j_call: TRBJ2-7; clone_size: .; cdr3_aa: CASSPDWYEQYF; cdr3_nt: TGTGCCAGCTCACCAGACTGGTACGAGCAGTACTTC
v_call: TRBV7-2; d_call: .; j_call: TRBJ2-1; clone_size: .; cdr3_aa: CASSLSRQGWNEQFF; cdr3_nt: TGTGCCAGCAGCTTAAGTCGGCAGGGCTGGAATGAGCAGTTCTTC
v_call: TRBV7-2; d_call: .; j_call: TRBJ1-5; clone_size: .; cdr3_aa: CASSSVNQPQHF; cdr3_nt: TGTGCCAGCAGTTCAGTCAATCAGCCCCAGCATTTT
v_call: TRBV7-9; d_call: TRBD2; j_call: TRBJ2-5; clone_size: .; cdr3_aa: CASSLVAGGAWETQYF; cdr3_nt: TGTGCCAGCAGCTTAGTAGCCGGGGGGGCTTGGGAGACCCAGTACTTC